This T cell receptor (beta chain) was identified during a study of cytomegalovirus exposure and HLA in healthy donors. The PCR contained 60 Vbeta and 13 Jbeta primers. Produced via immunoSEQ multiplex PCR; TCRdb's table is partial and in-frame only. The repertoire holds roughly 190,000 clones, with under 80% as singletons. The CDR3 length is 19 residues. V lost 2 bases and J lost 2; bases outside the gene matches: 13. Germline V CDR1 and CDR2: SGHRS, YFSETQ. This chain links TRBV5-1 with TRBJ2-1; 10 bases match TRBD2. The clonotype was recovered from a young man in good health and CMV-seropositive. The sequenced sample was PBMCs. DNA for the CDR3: TGCGCCAGCAGCTTTCTCTTGGCTAGCGGGAGAGGGGCCTACAATGAGCAGTTCTTC. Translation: CASSFLLASGRGAYNEQFF.